Presented here are 21 T cell receptor beta chains from one specimen sequenced in a study of blood T cell repertoires in COVID-19. Using immunoSEQ multiplex PCR, the repertoire was profiled, and TCRdb retains in-frame clones only, with some absent. This table holds approximately 200,000 clones, 79% found once. The sample comprised peripheral blood. The receptor set was obtained from a woman in her forties with COVID-19, enrolled during active disease.

Here the CDR3 DNA reads TGTGCCAGCAGCTTAGGGGTGAGGGAGACCCAGTACTTC. As protein: CASSLGVRETQYF. V and J are TRBV7-2 and TRBJ2-5; D is undetermined. There are 13 residues in the CDR3. CDR1 SGHTA and CDR2 FQGNSA come from the germline V gene. V lost 1 base to trimming and J lost 5 bases, with 8 bases between them.

The chain combines TRBV19 with TRBJ2-3; 8 bases agree with TRBD1. V shed 5 bases and J 5 bases; nucleotides not matched to a gene: 6. This CDR3 comprises 14 residues. The germline V gene has CDR1 LNHDA and CDR2 SQIVND (reference sequence). DNA of the CDR3: TGTGCCAGTAGTCGAGGACAGGGACAAGATACGCAGTATTTT. Translated: CASSRGQGQDTQYF.

The chain links TRBV10-3 to TRBJ2-7, with TRBD2 identical over 10 bases. The CDR3 is 15 amino acids. V dropped 5 bases and J dropped 3; count of bases not matched to a gene: 7. Looked up from germline, CDR1 is ENHRY and CDR2 is SYGVKD. The CDR3 region is CAISQGIAGGYEQYF. Written as DNA, the CDR3 is TGTGCCATCAGTCAAGGAATAGCGGGAGGCTACGAGCAGTACTTC.

The CDR3 DNA reads as TGTGCCAGCGGACGACAGAGTTATGGCTACACCTTC. Its protein product is CASGRQSYGYTF. J is TRBJ1-2 and V is TRBV27; D is possibly TRBD1 (5 bases). Germline V CDR1 and CDR2: MNHEY, SMNVEV (reference sequence). The CDR3 spans 12 residues. Trimming shortened V by 8 bases and J by 5 bases, and 12 bases separated the two germline ends.

The rearrangement links TRBV3-1 (or the pseudogene TRBV3-2) to TRBJ2-2, with 7 bases fitting TRBD2. The CDR3 loop spans 15 amino acids. Germline V lookup: CDR1 LGHDT, CDR2 YNNKEL (reference sequence). With V trimmed by 3 bases and J by 8 bases, 9 bases remained unmatched. The CDR3 nucleotides read TGTGCCAGCAGCCACCGACTAGCTGGGACGGGGGAGCTGTTTTTT. Translating gives CASSHRLAGTGELFF.

The V and J genes are TRBV30 and TRBJ1-6, with D possibly matching TRBD1 (6 bases). V lost 6 bases, J lost 7 bases, and 25 bases lay in between. This CDR3 has 17 amino acids. Germline CDR1 GTSNPN, CDR2 SVGIG (reference sequence). The CDR3 DNA is TGTGCCTGCCCCCGGGGGGCGACGTCTAGTATGAATTCACCCCTCCACTTT. Its protein product is CACPRGATSSMNSPLHF.

This rearrangement joins TRBV6-4 to TRBJ2-2; tentative D call: TRBD2 (5 bases). Trimming took 3 bases from V and 7 from J, leaving 12 bases between them. CDR1 is MRHNA and CDR2 is SNTAGT in the germline V gene. The CDR3 is made up of 14 amino acids. The chain's CDR3 is CASSEYGAVGELFF. In DNA form, the CDR3 reads TGTGCCAGCAGTGAGTATGGAGCGGTCGGGGAGCTGTTTTTT.

The rearrangement joins TRBV7-2 to TRBJ2-7, with 7 nucleotides matching TRBD1. CDR1 SGHTA and CDR2 FQGNSA come from the germline V gene. The ends lost 1 base at V and 1 base at J; junction bases unmatched: 4. The CDR3 sequence is 15 residues long. Written as DNA, the CDR3 is TGTGCCAGCAGCTTAGTGGGACAGACTTCCTACGAGCAGTACTTC. Protein sequence: CASSLVGQTSYEQYF.

The chain links TRBV11-2 to TRBJ2-5; 8 nucleotides line up with TRBD1. From germline, CDR1 is SGHAT and CDR2 FQNNGV. Germline trimming cut 5 bases from V and 2 bases from J; bases unmatched to any gene: 4. The CDR3 length is 14 residues. The CDR3 bases are TGTGCCAGCAGCCGTGGACAGGGACAAGAGACCCAGTACTTC. Amino acid sequence: CASSRGQGQETQYF.

This chain uses TRBV4-1 with TRBJ2-7, with D possibly TRBD2 on 5 matching bases. Trimming took off 1 base at V and 4 bases at J, with 8 bases between the two ends. The CDR3 totals 13 residues. Germline assignment: CDR1 MGHRA and CDR2 YSYEKL. The CDR3: CASSQGVAYEQYF. CDR3 nucleotide sequence: TGCGCCAGCAGCCAAGGAGTAGCGTACGAGCAGTACTTC.

The chain joins TRBV2 to TRBJ1-5; D ambiguous. Germline V gene lookup returns CDR1 SNHLY and CDR2 FYNNEI. Trimming cost V 2 bases and J 3 bases, with 8 bases left between them. The CDR3 is made up of 14 amino acids. This CDR3 reads CASSERSFNQPQHF. The DNA for the CDR3 is TGTGCCAGCAGTGAACGGTCATTCAATCAGCCCCAGCATTTT.

In this sample, this clone turned up a few times. The genes are TRBV9 and TRBJ2-7; TRBD2 matches 15 bases. This CDR3 has 17 residues. The V and J ends lost 4 bases and 6 bases, in that order; junction bases with no gene match: 11. Germline V CDR1 and CDR2: SGDLS, YYNGEE. The CDR3 DNA reads TGTGCCAGCAGCCCAGGGACTAGCGGGGGGCCTATGGGCGAGCAGTACTTC. Amino acids: CASSPGTSGGPMGEQYF.

The CDR3 DNA is TGTGCCAGCAGCGCCTTTCAGGGGAGCTCCTATAATTCACCCCTCCACTTT. This gives the protein CASSAFQGSSYNSPLHF. This chain joins TRBV9 and TRBJ1-6; weak D call: TRBD1 (6 bases). The CDR3 covers 17 residues. Per germline, CDR1 SGDLS and CDR2 YYNGEE. Between the trimmed V and J ends, which lost 3 bases and 0 bases, there was a span of 13 bases.

The V gene is TRBV29-1, the J gene TRBJ2-2, with TRBD1 matching 8 bases. This CDR3 spans 16 amino acids. Germline V gene sequence: CDR1 SQVTM, CDR2 ANQGSEA. Trimming cost V 7 bases and J 0 bases; bases outside gene matches: 10. The CDR3 here is CSASGQESANTGELFF. DNA of the CDR3: TGCAGCGCGTCGGGACAGGAATCCGCGAACACCGGGGAGCTGTTTTTT.

This chain uses TRBV2 with TRBJ1-3; D is uncertain. Germline V gives CDR1 SNHLY, CDR2 FYNNEI. This CDR3 spans 15 amino acids. Trimming took 6 bases from V and 0 from J, leaving 12 bases between them. The CDR3 loop is CASSADWSSGNTIYF. For the CDR3, the DNA is TGTGCCAGCAGCGCCGACTGGAGCTCTGGAAACACCATATATTTT.

The chain carries TRBV7-8 and TRBJ1-2, with 8 bases that match TRBD1. Germline assignment: CDR1 SGHVS and CDR2 FQNEAQ. V gave up 5 bases and J gave up 3 bases; unmatched junction bases: 2. This CDR3 contains 13 residues. CDR3 in amino acids: CASSQQGDYGYTF. The CDR3 DNA reads as TGTGCCAGCAGCCAACAGGGGGACTATGGCTACACCTTC.

DNA of the CDR3: TGTGCCAGCAGCTCCTGGGGACTCCAAGAGACCCAGTACTTC. Encoded protein: CASSSWGLQETQYF. The chain uses TRBV13 and TRBJ2-5, with a weak D call TRBD2 (6 bases). Germline-derived CDR1 and CDR2 are PRHDT and FYEKMQ (reference sequence). The CDR3 totals 14 residues. Trimming left V 4 bases short and J 1 base short, with 10 bases between. Together with reference TRBV13 and TRBJ2-5, the CDR3 gives the full variable domain: AAGVIQSPRHLIKEKRETATLKCYPIPRHDTVYWYQQGPGQDPQFLISFYEKMQSDKGSIPDRFSAQQFSDYHSELNMSSLELGDSALYFCASSSWGLQETQYFGPGTRLLVL.

The chain uses TRBV19 and TRBJ2-7; 10 bases agree with TRBD1. This CDR3 contains 15 residues. Trimming at V came to 7 bases and at J to 6 bases, leaving 12 bases not matched to a gene. Germline lookup yields CDR1 LNHDA and CDR2 SQIVND (reference sequence). CDR3 sequence: CASNQPGQGKGEQYF. CDR3 sequence (DNA): TGTGCCAGTAACCAACCGGGACAGGGGAAAGGCGAGCAGTACTTC.

V gene TRBV5-8 combines with J gene TRBJ2-7, with 14 bases aligning to TRBD2. CDR3 length: 14 residues. J was trimmed by 5 bases and V by 4 bases; bases with no gene match: 2. Germline CDR1 SGHTS, CDR2 YDEGEE. CDR3 residues: CASSPGLAGDEQYF. The CDR3 DNA sequence: TGTGCCAGCAGCCCGGGACTAGCGGGAGACGAGCAGTACTTC.

The chain is built from TRBV28 and TRBJ1-2; D gene uncertain. The germline V and J ends were trimmed by 4 bases and 2 bases, with 8 bases remaining between them. The CDR3 runs to 13 residues. CDR1 is MDHEN, CDR2 SYDVKM, per germline. The CDR3 coding sequence is TGTGCCAGCAGTTATACGGAGAACTATGGCTACACCTTC. Protein: CASSYTENYGYTF.

This chain joins TRBV30 and TRBJ1-2; D is possibly TRBD1 (6 bases). The ends were cut back, 0 bases at V and 7 bases at J, with 12 bases in the middle. This CDR3 spans 13 amino acids. The germline V gene has CDR1 GTSNPN and CDR2 SVGIG (reference sequence). The CDR3 coding sequence is TGTGCCTGGAGTGTACAGGGATTCGGTGGCTACACCTTC. This codes for CAWSVQGFGGYTF.